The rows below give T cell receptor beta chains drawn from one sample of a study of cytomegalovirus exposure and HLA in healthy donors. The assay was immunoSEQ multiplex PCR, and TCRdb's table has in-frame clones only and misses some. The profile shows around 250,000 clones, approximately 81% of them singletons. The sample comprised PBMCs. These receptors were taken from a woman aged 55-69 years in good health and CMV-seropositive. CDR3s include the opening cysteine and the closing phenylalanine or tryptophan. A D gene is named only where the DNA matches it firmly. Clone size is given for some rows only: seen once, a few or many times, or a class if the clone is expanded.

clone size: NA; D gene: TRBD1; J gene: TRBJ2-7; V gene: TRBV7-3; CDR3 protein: CASSPQTGAREQYF; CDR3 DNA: TGTGCCAGCAGCCCCCAAACAGGGGCGCGCGAGCAGTACTTC
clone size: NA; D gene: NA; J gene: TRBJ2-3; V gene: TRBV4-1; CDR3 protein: CASSQAGGWGLGGRTDTQYF; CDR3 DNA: TGCGCCAGCAGCCAAGCAGGTGGATGGGGCCTGGGGGGTAGGACAGATACGCAGTATTTT
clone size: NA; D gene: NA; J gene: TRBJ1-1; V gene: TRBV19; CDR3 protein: CASRIGNTEAFF; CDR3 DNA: TGTGCCAGTAGAATCGGGAACACTGAAGCTTTCTTT
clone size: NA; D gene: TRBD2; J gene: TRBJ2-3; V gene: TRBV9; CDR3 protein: CASSARAAGVTDTQYF; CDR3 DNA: TGTGCCAGCAGCGCCAGGGCAGCGGGGGTAACAGATACGCAGTATTTT
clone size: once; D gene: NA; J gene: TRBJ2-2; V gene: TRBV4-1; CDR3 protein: CASSQGLLNTGELFF; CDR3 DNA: TGCGCCAGCAGCCAAGGACTTCTAAACACCGGGGAGCTGTTTTTT
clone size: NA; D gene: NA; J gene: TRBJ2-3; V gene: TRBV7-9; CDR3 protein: CASSALRDNTDTQYF; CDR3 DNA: TGTGCCAGCAGCGCCTTACGGGACAACACAGATACGCAGTATTTT
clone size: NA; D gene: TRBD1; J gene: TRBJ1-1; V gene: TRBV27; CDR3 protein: CASSFGTGNTEAFF; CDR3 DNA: TGTGCCAGCAGTTTTGGGACAGGGAACACTGAAGCTTTCTTT
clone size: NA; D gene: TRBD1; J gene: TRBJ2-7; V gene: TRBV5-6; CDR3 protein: CASSPPDRGIYEQYF; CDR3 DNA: TGTGCCAGCAGCCCTCCAGACAGGGGAATATACGAGCAGTACTTC
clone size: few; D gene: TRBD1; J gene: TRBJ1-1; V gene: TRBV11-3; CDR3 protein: CASSRQGDTEAFF; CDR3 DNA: TGTGCCAGCAGCCGACAGGGTGACACTGAAGCTTTCTTT
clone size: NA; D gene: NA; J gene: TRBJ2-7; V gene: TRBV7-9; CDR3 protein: CASSRRYGNSYEQYF; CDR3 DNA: TGTGCCAGCAGCCGGAGGTATGGGAACTCCTACGAGCAGTACTTC
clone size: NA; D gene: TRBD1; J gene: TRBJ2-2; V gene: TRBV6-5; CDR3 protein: CASRQGANGELFF; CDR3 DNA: TGTGCCAGCAGACAGGGGGCAAACGGGGAGCTGTTTTTT
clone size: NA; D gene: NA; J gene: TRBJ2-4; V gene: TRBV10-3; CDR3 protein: CAISDSRSNRDIQYF; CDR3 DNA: TGTGCCATCAGTGACTCCCGTAGCAATCGGGACATTCAGTACTTC
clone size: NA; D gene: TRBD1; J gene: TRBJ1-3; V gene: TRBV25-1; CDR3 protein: CASIDRGAGNTIYF; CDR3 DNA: TGTGCCAGCATAGACAGGGGCGCTGGAAACACCATATATTTT
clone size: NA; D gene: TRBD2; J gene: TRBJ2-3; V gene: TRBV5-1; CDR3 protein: CASSLNGLAGDTQYF; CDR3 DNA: TGCGCCAGCAGCTTAAACGGACTAGCGGGAGATACGCAGTATTTT
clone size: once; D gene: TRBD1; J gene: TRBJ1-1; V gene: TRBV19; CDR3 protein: CASSITGTGSTEAFF; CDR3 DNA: TGTGCCAGTAGTATCACCGGGACAGGGAGCACTGAAGCTTTCTTT
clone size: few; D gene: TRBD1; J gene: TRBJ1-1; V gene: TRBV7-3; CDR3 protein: CASSFTGATEAFF; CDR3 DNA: TGTGCCAGCAGCTTTACAGGGGCCACTGAAGCTTTCTTT
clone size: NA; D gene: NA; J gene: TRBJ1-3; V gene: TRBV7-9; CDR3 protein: CASSRGGFSGNTIYF; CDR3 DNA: TGTGCCAGCAGCCGAGGGGGATTCTCTGGAAACACCATATATTTT
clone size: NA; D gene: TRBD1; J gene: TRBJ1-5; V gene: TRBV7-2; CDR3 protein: CASSFPGQGNQPQHF; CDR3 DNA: TGTGCCAGCAGCTTCCCGGGACAGGGAAATCAGCCCCAGCATTTT
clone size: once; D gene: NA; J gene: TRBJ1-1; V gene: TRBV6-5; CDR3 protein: CASSSRHLEAFF; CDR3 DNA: TGTGCCAGCAGTTCCAGACACCTTGAAGCTTTCTTT
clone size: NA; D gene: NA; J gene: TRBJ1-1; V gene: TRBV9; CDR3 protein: CASSGGGGSEAFF; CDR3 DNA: TGTGCCAGCAGCGGCGGTGGAGGGTCTGAAGCTTTCTTT